This T cell receptor beta chain was sequenced during a study of cytomegalovirus exposure and HLA in healthy donors. Study results and caveats: Later, an analysis found that common viral pathogens appeared to be linked with several of the most significant clusters. TRBV6-2, TRBV6-3 and some other V segments were unresolvable in 87-base-pair reads.

V was pared by 4 bases and J by 0 bases, with 3 bases of the junction left unmatched. CDR1 is SGHDT and CDR2 is YYEEEE in the germline V gene. CDR3 length equals 15 residues. Note on this clone: No antigen is known for it.

Every donor was a healthy person donating bone marrow. PCR used 60 Vbeta primers and 13 Jbeta primers. Assay used: immunoSEQ multiplex PCR; TCRdb lists only in-frame clones, some missing. The repertoire includes over 150,000 clones, approximately 79% of them detected once, and over 1.5% sits in the top ten. This chain connects TRBV5-6 to TRBJ2-5, with 10 bases lining up with TRBD2. The clonotype was recovered from a woman under 30 in good health and CMV-seronegative. The sequenced material came from PBMCs. In DNA form, the CDR3 reads TGTGCCAGCAGCCTGACTAGCGGGCACCAAGAGACCCAGTACTTC. Residues: CASSLTSGHQETQYF.